Shown below are 31 T cell receptor beta chains from a single sample sequenced in a study of OX40 agonist ivuxolimab in advanced cancers. Produced via immunoSEQ multiplex PCR; TCRdb's table is partial and in-frame only. The data contain 83,000 or so clones, about 88% of them seen just once; the ten biggest clones take up approximately 1.7%. The sample was CD4+ or CD8+ T cells sorted from blood, taken in a trial of the OX40 agonist ivuxolimab. These receptors were collected from an adult with an advanced solid tumor such as melanoma, head and neck, liver or kidney cancer.

The chain links TRBV5-6 to TRBJ2-3, with 12 bases matching TRBD1. This CDR3 has 15 amino acids. The trim removed 2 bases at V and 4 bases at J, leaving 2 bases unmatched. Germline values: CDR1 SGHDT, CDR2 YYEEEE. CDR3 coding DNA: TGTGCCAGCAGCTTAGGGACAGGGGGCGCAGATACGCAGTATTTT. Translating it yields CASSLGTGGADTQYF.

The genes are TRBV6-6 and TRBJ2-3; no reliable D call. The CDR3 extends over 16 amino acids. Germline CDR1 reads MNHNY; CDR2 reads SVGAGI (reference sequence). Trimming took off 0 bases at V and 5 bases at J, with 15 bases between the two ends. The CDR3 loop is CASSYSEAAPQDTQYF. CDR3 nucleotides: TGTGCCAGCAGTTACTCCGAGGCCGCCCCCCAAGATACGCAGTATTTT.

The rearrangement links TRBV14 to TRBJ2-7, with TRBD2 identical over 14 bases. V lost 4 bases, J lost 3 bases, and 5 bases stayed unmatched. From germline, CDR1 is SGHDN and CDR2 FVKESK. CDR3 length equals 16 residues. The CDR3 loop reads CASSPRTSGRFYEQYF. CDR3 in DNA: TGTGCCAGCAGCCCCCGGACTAGCGGGAGGTTCTACGAGCAGTACTTC.

V is TRBV18 and J is TRBJ2-7; perhaps TRBD1 as D (5 bases). V lost 0 bases and J 9 bases, leaving 21 bases between the germline ends. CDR1 is KGHSH, CDR2 LQKENI, per germline. The length of the CDR3 is 16 residues. This chain's CDR3 is CASSPPGSRAYDGQYF. The CDR3 DNA is TGTGCCAGCTCACCACCGGGGTCCAGGGCCTACGATGGGCAGTACTTC.

The genes are TRBV5-1 and TRBJ2-5; D gene uncertain. CDR1 and CDR2 from the germline V gene are SGHRS and YFSETQ. The CDR3 has 15 amino acids. The ends were cut back, 0 bases at V and 0 bases at J, with 9 bases in the middle. CDR3 in amino acids: CASSLGVTDQETQYF. The CDR3 DNA follows: TGCGCCAGCAGCTTGGGGGTCACCGACCAAGAGACCCAGTACTTC. The full variable domain, in which reference TRBV5-1 and TRBJ2-5 provide the parts outside the CDR3, is KAGVTQTPRYLIKTRGQQVTLSCSPISGHRSVSWYQQTPGQGLQFLFEYFSETQRNKGNFPGRFSGRQFSNSRSEMNVSTLELGDSALYLCASSLGVTDQETQYFGPGTRLLVL.

The V gene is TRBV7-9, the J gene TRBJ1-2, with 8 bases matching TRBD1. This CDR3 contains 15 residues. Germline V lookup: CDR1 SEHNR, CDR2 FQNEAQ (reference sequence). J lost 6 bases, V lost 5 bases, and 11 bases had no gene match. The CDR3 protein is CASSPRTGRADGYTF. The CDR3 DNA is TGTGCCAGCAGCCCGCGGACAGGGCGCGCGGATGGCTACACCTTC.

The chain combines TRBV4-1 with TRBJ1-1, with 9 bases matching TRBD1. The CDR3 has 15 residues. V trimming: 8 bases; J trimming: 6 bases; junction bases outside the gene matches: 13. Germline CDR1 and CDR2: MGHRA and YSYEKL. CDR3: CASRKPGTGRPEAFF. As DNA, the CDR3 is TGCGCCAGCCGTAAACCTGGGACAGGGAGGCCTGAAGCTTTCTTT.

This clone has only a few counts. V gene TRBV10-3 combines with J gene TRBJ2-7, with a weak D call TRBD1 (5 bases). Trimming left V 10 bases short and J 0 bases short, with 10 bases between. The CDR3 is 12 amino acids. Germline CDR1 and CDR2: ENHRY and SYGVKD. CDR3 loop: CATQTASYEQYF. Written as DNA, the CDR3 is TGTGCCACTCAGACAGCCTCCTACGAGCAGTACTTC.

This chain uses TRBV15 with TRBJ2-5; 8 bases map to TRBD2. The length of the CDR3 is 16 residues. Germline V gene lookup returns CDR1 LNHNV and CDR2 YYDKDF (reference sequence). V trimming: 0 bases; J trimming: 2 bases; junction bases outside the gene matches: 5. The CDR3: CATSRDERGIQETQYF. The CDR3, as DNA: TGTGCCACCAGCAGAGATGAGCGGGGGATTCAAGAGACCCAGTACTTC.

V is TRBV19 and J is TRBJ1-5, with a possible D match to TRBD1 (5 bases). The V gene lost 8 bases and the J gene lost 2 bases, with 16 bases spanning the gap. This CDR3 is built from 15 residues. Germline V gene data show CDR1 as LNHDA and CDR2 as SQIVND (reference sequence). CDR3 nucleotide sequence: TGTGCCAGTGCAAGATCGGGACCGCGCAATCAGCCCCAGCATTTT. Translated: CASARSGPRNQPQHF. Using reference TRBV19 and TRBJ1-5 for the parts outside the CDR3, the full variable domain is DGGITQSPKYLFRKEGQNVTLSCEQNLNHDAMYWYRQDPGQGLRLIYYSQIVNDFQKGDIAEGYSVSREKKESFPLTVTSAQKNPTAFYLCASARSGPRNQPQHFGDGTRLSIL.

The rearrangement joins TRBV2 to TRBJ1-6; TRBD1 agrees at 9 bases. With V trimmed by 8 bases and J by 7 bases, 12 bases remained unmatched. Germline CDR1 is SNHLY and CDR2 is FYNNEI. CDR3 size: 16 residues. CDR3 region: CASLSLLQGANSPLHF. The CDR3 nucleotides are TGTGCCAGCCTGTCTTTGCTACAGGGGGCAAATTCACCCCTCCACTTT.

V is TRBV9 and J is TRBJ2-6; 8 nucleotides agree with TRBD1. From germline, CDR1 is SGDLS and CDR2 YYNGEE. V lost 7 bases to trimming and J lost 1 base; unmatched junction nucleotides: 10. This CDR3 comprises 17 residues. In nucleotides, the CDR3 is TGTGCCAGCCTACCCGGACAGGGCAGATCTGGGGCCAACGTCCTGACTTTC. Its protein is CASLPGQGRSGANVLTF.

The chain employs TRBV5-8 and TRBJ2-2; no definite D call. CDR3 length equals 14 residues. Looked up from germline, CDR1 is SGHTS and CDR2 is YDEGEE. The V end was cut by 2 bases, the J end by 7 bases, with 12 bases between. In DNA form, the CDR3 reads TGTGCCAGCAGCTTAAGTATATCTCACGGGGAGCTGTTTTTT. Its translation is CASSLSISHGELFF.

The chain employs TRBV6-4 and TRBJ2-1; D may be TRBD2 (7 bases). The CDR3 is 15 residues long. The V and J ends lost 6 bases and 4 bases respectively, with 16 bases between them. Germline V gene sequence: CDR1 MRHNA, CDR2 SNTAGT. Written as DNA, the CDR3 is TGTGCCAGCAGCCAGGGGTCTAGCGGTTACAATGAGCAGTTCTTC. It yields the protein CASSQGSSGYNEQFF.

The CDR3 is CASSPAGRDNQPQHF. The DNA for the CDR3 is TGTGCCAGCAGCCCCGCCGGCAGGGACAATCAGCCCCAGCATTTT. The V gene is TRBV28, the J gene TRBJ1-5, with D tentatively TRBD1 (5 bases). The CDR3 is 15 residues long. Germline assignment: CDR1 MDHEN and CDR2 SYDVKM. V was pared by 6 bases and J by 3 bases, with 15 bases between.

This clone occurred once. This chain uses TRBV10-2 with TRBJ1-2, with 7 bases fitting TRBD1. The ends lost 8 bases at V and 2 bases at J; junction bases unmatched: 8. Germline V gene lookup returns CDR1 WSHSY and CDR2 SAAADI. This CDR3 spans 14 amino acids. CDR3 loop: CASRDSQYNYGYTF. The CDR3 nucleotides are TGCGCCAGCCGGGACAGCCAGTACAACTATGGCTACACCTTC.

The genes are TRBV19 and TRBJ1-5; weak D call: TRBD1 (6 bases). This CDR3 region has 13 residues. CDR1 LNHDA and CDR2 SQIVND come from the germline V gene (reference sequence). The ends were cut back, 7 bases at V and 11 bases at J, with 18 bases in the middle. The CDR3 is CASTGGAMGAQHF. The CDR3 bases are TGTGCCAGTACCGGGGGGGCCATGGGGGCCCAGCATTTT.

The table lists this clone with a few counts. V is TRBV10-3 and J is TRBJ2-7; a possible D gene is TRBD2 (5 bases). The V end was cut by 6 bases, the J end by 4 bases, with 7 bases between. Germline V gene sequence: CDR1 ENHRY, CDR2 SYGVKD. The CDR3 extends over 11 amino acids. CDR3 sequence: CAIRRGYEQYF. The CDR3 DNA reads TGTGCCATCAGACGGGGTTACGAGCAGTACTTC.

The chain joins TRBV7-2 to TRBJ2-3, with 11 nucleotides matching TRBD2. V gave up 0 bases and J gave up 4 bases; unmatched junction bases: 9. Germline assignment: CDR1 SGHTA and CDR2 FQGNSA. The CDR3 contains 18 residues. The CDR3 sequence is CASSLARTSGGDADTQYF. The CDR3, as DNA: TGTGCCAGCAGCTTAGCTCGTACTAGCGGGGGTGACGCAGATACGCAGTATTTT. Based on the CDR3 plus reference TRBV7-2 and TRBJ2-3, the full variable domain is GAGVSQSPSNKVTEKGKDVELRCDPISGHTALYWYRQSLGQGLEFLIYFQGNSAPDKSGLPSDRFSAERTGGSVSTLTIQRTQQEDSAVYLCASSLARTSGGDADTQYFGPGTRLTVL.

V and J are TRBV25-1 and TRBJ1-6; D not resolved. The V and J ends lost 1 base and 9 bases respectively, with 10 bases between them. The CDR3 is made up of 14 amino acids. The germline gives CDR1 MGHDK, CDR2 SYGVNS. CDR3 sequence (DNA): TGTGCCAGCAGTGAATCGGGGTGGGGTTCACCCCTCCACTTT. It encodes CASSESGWGSPLHF.

J is TRBJ1-5 and V is TRBV28, with D perhaps TRBD1 (6 bases). CDR3 size: 14 residues. Per germline, CDR1 MDHEN and CDR2 SYDVKM. Deletions cut 3 bases from V and 6 bases from J, with 12 bases between. The CDR3 DNA reads as TGTGCCAGCAGTTTGAGTCGGGGGGCTCAGCCCCAGCATTTT. This sequence encodes CASSLSRGAQPQHF.

This clone appeared a single time. The rearrangement joins TRBV11-1 to TRBJ2-1; 11 nucleotides agree with TRBD2. V lost 3 bases and J lost 9; bases outside the gene matches: 13. The germline gives CDR1 SGHAT, CDR2 FQDESV (reference sequence). The CDR3 length is 17 residues. CDR3 nucleotides: TGTGCCAGCAGCTTGCGCCCAACTAGCGGGGGTCAGGGTGAGCAGTTCTTC. Its translation: CASSLRPTSGGQGEQFF.

About this clone itself: This specimen includes other DNA sequences encoding the same CDR3. J is TRBJ2-3 and V is TRBV6-1; D uncertain. Germline values: CDR1 MNHNS, CDR2 SASEGT. The CDR3 is 13 residues long. Trimming stripped 4 bases from V and 4 bases from J, with 9 bases between. Here the CDR3 DNA reads TGTGCCAGCAGTGGAACCGGTGCAGATACGCAGTATTTT. This sequence encodes CASSGTGADTQYF.

The chain uses TRBV2 and TRBJ2-3, with 7 bases matching TRBD2. There are 13 residues in the CDR3. J was trimmed by 6 bases and V by 5 bases; bases with no gene match: 5. Germline assignment: CDR1 SNHLY and CDR2 FYNNEI. The CDR3 region has the DNA TGTGCCAGCAGTAGCGGGGCGGGGGATACGCAGTATTTT. Amino acids: CASSSGAGDTQYF.

The chain is built from TRBV18 and TRBJ1-4, with TRBD1 as a possible D gene (6 bases). V lost 1 base, J lost 5 bases, and 11 bases lay in between. Looked up from germline, CDR1 is KGHSH and CDR2 is LQKENI. The CDR3 has 15 amino acids. The CDR3 sequence is CASSPLDSTNEKLFF. The CDR3 DNA follows: TGTGCCAGCTCACCACTGGACAGCACAAATGAAAAACTGTTTTTT.

The genes are TRBV19 and TRBJ1-2; 11 bases map to TRBD1. Germline V gene data show CDR1 as LNHDA and CDR2 as SQIVND (reference sequence). V was pared by 9 bases and J by 0 bases, with 9 bases of the junction left unmatched. The CDR3 has 16 amino acids. The CDR3 protein is CASQDPGQGANYGYTF. CDR3 DNA: TGTGCCAGCCAGGATCCGGGACAGGGGGCTAACTATGGCTACACCTTC.

This clone was counted once. This chain connects TRBV5-1 to TRBJ1-3, with D possibly being TRBD1 (5 bases). The CDR3 runs 15 residues. Germline V gene lookup returns CDR1 SGHRS and CDR2 YFSETQ. The V gene lost 4 bases and the J gene lost 2 bases, with 13 bases spanning the gap. The CDR3 reads CASSPGHLAGNTIYF. In nucleotides, the CDR3 is TGCGCCAGCAGCCCAGGACATTTGGCTGGAAACACCATATATTTT.

CDR3 protein: CASSLEGWTGELFF. The CDR3 coding sequence is TGTGCCAGCAGCTTGGAAGGGTGGACCGGGGAGCTGTTTTTT. The chain has TRBV5-4 and TRBJ2-2; D ambiguous. The V gene's germline CDR1 is SGHNT and CDR2 YYREEE (reference sequence). This CDR3 is built from 14 residues. Deletions cut 0 bases from V and 5 bases from J, with 8 bases between.

The gene calls are TRBV6-1 and TRBJ2-7; D may be TRBD1 or TRBD2 (5 bases each). V lost 2 bases to trimming and J lost 12 bases, with 11 bases between them. Germline assignment: CDR1 MNHNS and CDR2 SASEGT. The CDR3 length is 11 residues. The CDR3 loop reads CASSEPGPRYF. In DNA, the CDR3 is TGTGCCAGCAGTGAACCGGGGCCAAGGTACTTC.

The chain combines TRBV6-5 with TRBJ2-1; perhaps TRBD2 as D (7 bases). V was shortened by 6 bases and J by 4 bases, with 13 bases between the two germline ends. Germline V gives CDR1 MNHEY, CDR2 SVGAGI. The CDR3 is 14 residues long. The DNA of the CDR3 is TGTGCCAGCAGGGTGGGGGGGCGATACAATGAGCAGTTCTTC. It encodes CASRVGGRYNEQFF.

The gene calls are TRBV19 and TRBJ1-4, with 9 bases lining up with TRBD1. The CDR3 runs 17 residues. V gave up 6 bases and J gave up 6 bases; unmatched junction bases: 14. In germline, CDR1 is LNHDA, CDR2 SQIVND (reference sequence). In nucleotides, the CDR3 is TGTGCCAGTAGACCGGGACAGGGTACGTGGATTGATGAAAAACTGTTTTTT. Protein product: CASRPGQGTWIDEKLFF.